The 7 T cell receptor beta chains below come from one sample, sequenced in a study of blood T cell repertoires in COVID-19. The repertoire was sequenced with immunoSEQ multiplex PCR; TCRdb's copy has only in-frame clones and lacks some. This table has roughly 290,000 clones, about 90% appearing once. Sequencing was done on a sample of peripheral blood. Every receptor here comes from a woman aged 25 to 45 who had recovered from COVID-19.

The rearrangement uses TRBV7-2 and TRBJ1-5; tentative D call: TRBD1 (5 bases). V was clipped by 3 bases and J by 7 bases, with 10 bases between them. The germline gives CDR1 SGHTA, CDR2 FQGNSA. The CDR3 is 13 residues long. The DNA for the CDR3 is TGTGCCAGCAGCTTGGGGCTTGACCAGCCCCAGCATTTT. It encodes CASSLGLDQPQHF.

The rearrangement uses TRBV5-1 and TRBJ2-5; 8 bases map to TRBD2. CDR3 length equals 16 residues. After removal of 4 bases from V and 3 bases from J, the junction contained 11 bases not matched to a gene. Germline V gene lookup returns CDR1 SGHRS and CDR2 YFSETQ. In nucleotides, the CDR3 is TGCGCCAGCAGCCCCAGCGGGAGAGGTATCGAAGAGACCCAGTACTTC. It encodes CASSPSGRGIEETQYF.

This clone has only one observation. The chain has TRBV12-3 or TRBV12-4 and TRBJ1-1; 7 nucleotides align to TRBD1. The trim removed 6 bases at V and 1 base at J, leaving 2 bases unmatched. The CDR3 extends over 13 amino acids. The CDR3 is CASSSGGNTEAFF. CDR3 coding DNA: TGTGCCAGCAGCTCAGGGGGGAACACTGAAGCTTTCTTT.

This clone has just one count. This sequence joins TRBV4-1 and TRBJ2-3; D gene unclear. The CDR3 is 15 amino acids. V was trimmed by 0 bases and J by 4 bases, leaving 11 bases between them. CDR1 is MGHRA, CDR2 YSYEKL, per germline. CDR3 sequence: CASSQDRTTSDTQYF. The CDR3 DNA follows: TGCGCCAGCAGCCAAGACCGAACTACTTCAGATACGCAGTATTTT.

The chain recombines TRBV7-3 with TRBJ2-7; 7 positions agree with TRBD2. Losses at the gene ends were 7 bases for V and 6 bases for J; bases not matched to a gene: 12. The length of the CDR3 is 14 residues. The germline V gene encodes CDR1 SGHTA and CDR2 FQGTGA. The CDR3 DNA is TGTGCCAGCAAAGAAGCGGGACTCAAAGGCGAGCAGTACTTC. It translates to CASKEAGLKGEQYF.

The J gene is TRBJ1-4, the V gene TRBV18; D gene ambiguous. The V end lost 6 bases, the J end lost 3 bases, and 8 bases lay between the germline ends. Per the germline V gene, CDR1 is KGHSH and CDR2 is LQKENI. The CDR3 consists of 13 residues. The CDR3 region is CASSFGANEKLFF. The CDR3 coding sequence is TGTGCCAGCTCCTTCGGAGCTAATGAAAAACTGTTTTTT.

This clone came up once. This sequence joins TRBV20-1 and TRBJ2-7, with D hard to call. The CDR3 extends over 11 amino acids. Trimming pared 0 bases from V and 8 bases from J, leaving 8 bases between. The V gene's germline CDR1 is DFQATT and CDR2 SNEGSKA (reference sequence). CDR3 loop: CSARDRGKQYF. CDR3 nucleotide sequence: TGCAGTGCTAGAGACCGAGGCAAGCAGTACTTC.